The sequence of this TCR beta chain was determined in a study of vaccination and CD4 T cells after COVID-19. Overall study context: Vaccination of participants consisted of two doses of either BNT162b2 or mRNA-1273 vaccine. Collection of post-COVID samples occurred a median approximately 97 days after diagnosis, spanning a range of 35 to 161. The authors used overlapping spike peptides from SARS-CoV-2, HCoV-NL63, HCoV-OC43 and HCoV-229E to stimulate cells.

Cultured CD4+ T-cell DNA underwent Oncomine TCR Beta short-read sequencing. Someone extracted genomic DNA from cultured CD4+ T cells. TCRdb reprocessed the PCR reads with MiXCR, giving one entry per CDR3 protein. In the table there are fewer than 6,500 distinct CDR3 sequences, around 18% of which are singletons. Specified treatment: approximately nine-day PBMC culture with coronavirus spike peptide pools or control peptides (ViraFEST assay). Only a few counts were recorded for this clonotype. Its antigen is not known. Germline CDR1 is DFQATT and CDR2 is SNEGSKA (reference sequence). The junction had 5 bases not matched to a gene; V was cut back by 4 bases and J by 3 bases. There are 13 residues in the CDR3.

The chain carries TRBV20-1 and TRBJ2-7, with TRBD1 matching over 8 bases. This sequence was found in a human donor who had recovered from COVID-19. Sequencing was carried out using CD4+ T cells from blood, cultured in vitro. The CDR3 DNA reads as TGCAGTGCTAAGACAGGGGCCCTCTACGAGCAGTACTTC. This translates into CSAKTGALYEQYF.